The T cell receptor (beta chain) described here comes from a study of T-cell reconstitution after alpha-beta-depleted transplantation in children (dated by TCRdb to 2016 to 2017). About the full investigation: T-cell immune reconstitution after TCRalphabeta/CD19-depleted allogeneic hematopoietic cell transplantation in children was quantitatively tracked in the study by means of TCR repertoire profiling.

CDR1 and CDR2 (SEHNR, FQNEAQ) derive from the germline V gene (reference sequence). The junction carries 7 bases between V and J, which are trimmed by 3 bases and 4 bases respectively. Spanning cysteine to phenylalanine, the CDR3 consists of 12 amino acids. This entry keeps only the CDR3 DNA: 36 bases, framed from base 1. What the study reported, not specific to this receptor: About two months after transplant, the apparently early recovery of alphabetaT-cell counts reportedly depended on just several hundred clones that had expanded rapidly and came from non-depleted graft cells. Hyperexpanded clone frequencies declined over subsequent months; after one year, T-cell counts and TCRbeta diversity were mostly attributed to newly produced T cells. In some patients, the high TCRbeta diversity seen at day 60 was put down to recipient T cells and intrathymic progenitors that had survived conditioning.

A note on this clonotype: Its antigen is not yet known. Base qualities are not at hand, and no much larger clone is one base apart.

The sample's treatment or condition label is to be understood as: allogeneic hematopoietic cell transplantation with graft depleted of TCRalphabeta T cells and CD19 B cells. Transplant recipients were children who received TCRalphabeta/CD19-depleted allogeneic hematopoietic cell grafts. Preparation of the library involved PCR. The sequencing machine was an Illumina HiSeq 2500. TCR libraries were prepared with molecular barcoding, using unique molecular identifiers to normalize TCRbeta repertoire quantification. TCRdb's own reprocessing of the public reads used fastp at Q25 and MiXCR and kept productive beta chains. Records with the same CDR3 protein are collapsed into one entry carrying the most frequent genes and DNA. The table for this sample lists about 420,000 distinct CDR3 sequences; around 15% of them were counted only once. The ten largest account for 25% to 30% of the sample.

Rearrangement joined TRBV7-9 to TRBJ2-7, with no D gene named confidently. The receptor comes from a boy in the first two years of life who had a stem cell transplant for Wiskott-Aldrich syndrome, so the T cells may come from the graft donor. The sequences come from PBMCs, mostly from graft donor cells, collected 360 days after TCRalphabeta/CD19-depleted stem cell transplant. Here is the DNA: TGTGCCAGCAGCTTTAAGGGTTACGAGCAGTACTTC. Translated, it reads CASSFKGYEQYF.